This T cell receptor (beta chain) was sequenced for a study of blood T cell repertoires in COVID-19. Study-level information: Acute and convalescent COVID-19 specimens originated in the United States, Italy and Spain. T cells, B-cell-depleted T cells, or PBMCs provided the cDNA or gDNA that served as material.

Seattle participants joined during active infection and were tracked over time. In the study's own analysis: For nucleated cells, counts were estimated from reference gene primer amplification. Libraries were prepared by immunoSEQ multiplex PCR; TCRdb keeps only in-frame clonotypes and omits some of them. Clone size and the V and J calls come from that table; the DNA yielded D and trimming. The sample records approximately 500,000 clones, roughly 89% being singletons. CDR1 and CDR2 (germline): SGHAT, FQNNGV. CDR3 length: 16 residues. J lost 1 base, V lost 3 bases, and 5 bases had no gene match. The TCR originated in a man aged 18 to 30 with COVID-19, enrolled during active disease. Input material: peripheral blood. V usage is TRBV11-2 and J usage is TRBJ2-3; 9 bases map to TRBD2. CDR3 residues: CASSFGREGGTDTQYF. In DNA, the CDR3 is TGTGCCAGCAGCTTTGGGCGGGAGGGAGGCACAGATACGCAGTATTTT.